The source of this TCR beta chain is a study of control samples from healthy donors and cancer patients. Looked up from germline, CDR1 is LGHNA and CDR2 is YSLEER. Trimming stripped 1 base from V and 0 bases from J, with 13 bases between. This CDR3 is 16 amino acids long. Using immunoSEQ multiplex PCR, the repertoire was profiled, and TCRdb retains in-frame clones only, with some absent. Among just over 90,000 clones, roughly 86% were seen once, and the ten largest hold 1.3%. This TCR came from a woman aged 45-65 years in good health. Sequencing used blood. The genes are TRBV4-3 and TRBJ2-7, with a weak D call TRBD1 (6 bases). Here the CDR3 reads CASSQGGRASSYEQYF. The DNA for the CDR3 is TGCGCCAGCAGCCAAGGGGGGCGGGCGTCCTCCTACGAGCAGTACTTC.